Ten or more counts support the clone carrying this TCR beta chain. The antigen remains undetermined. Trimming stripped 0 bases from V and 3 bases from J, with 5 bases between. The CDR3 runs 13 residues. CDR1 and CDR2 from the germline V gene are SGDLS and YYNGEE. These data come from a study of molecular identifiers for immune sequencing clone quantification. It was with previously described methods and listed TCR primers that bulk TCR libraries were made. Using its own MiXCR run on the PCR reads, TCRdb lists one record per CDR3 protein. The data show just under 650,000 distinct CDR3 sequences, with 15% to 20% seen just once and around 0.86% held by the top ten. Regarding the study as a whole: Highly expanded clone sizes could be underestimated by identical TCR molecules that share a barcode. Under 1% of molecules in naive cells, but over 98% of effector molecules, belonged to clones above 20 RNA copies. Jurkat TCR RNA that was spiked in from one cell was reportedly detectable among 950,000 to 1,000,000 naive cells.

The source of this sequence is a human donor in good health. Some libraries in this study had Jurkat cell RNA spiked in. The chain joins TRBV9 to TRBJ2-3; D unresolved. Sequenced input: naive CD8+ T cells from blood, with Jurkat cell RNA spiked in. Indicated subset: FACS-sorted CD8+CD4-CCR7+CD45RA+ naive T cells. The CDR3 reads CASSVGRTDTQYF. For the CDR3, the DNA is TGTGCCAGCAGCGTAGGTCGGACAGATACGCAGTATTTT.